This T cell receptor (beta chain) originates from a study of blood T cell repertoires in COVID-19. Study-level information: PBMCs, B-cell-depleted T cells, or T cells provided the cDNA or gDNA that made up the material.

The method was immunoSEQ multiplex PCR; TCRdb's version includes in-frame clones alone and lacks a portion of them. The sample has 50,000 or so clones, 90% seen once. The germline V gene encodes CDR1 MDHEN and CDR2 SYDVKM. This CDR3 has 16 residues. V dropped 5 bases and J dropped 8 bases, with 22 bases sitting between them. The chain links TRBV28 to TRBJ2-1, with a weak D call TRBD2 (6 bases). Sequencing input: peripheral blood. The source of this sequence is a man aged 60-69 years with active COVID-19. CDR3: CASSQLSPGSIYEQFF. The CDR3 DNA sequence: TGTGCCAGCAGTCAACTCTCCCCCGGGAGTATCTATGAGCAGTTCTTC.